A single sample is the source of the 28 T cell receptor beta chains below, sequenced in a study of blood T cell repertoires in COVID-19. Repertoires were generated with immunoSEQ multiplex PCR, while TCRdb's copy carries only in-frame clones and drops some. The top ten clones hold around 3% of a sample with about 240,000 clones, 70% to 90% of them seen once. Material for sequencing was PBMCs or T cells enriched from blood (not recorded which). Receptors were obtained from a woman aged 40 to 49 with acute COVID-19.

The chain has TRBV24-1 and TRBJ1-2; the D is unclear. The CDR3 is 13 residues long. CDR1 is KGHDR, CDR2 SFDVKD, per germline. Trimming removed 4 bases at V and 6 bases at J, with 11 bases between. CDR3 sequence reads: CATSDRAGDGYTF. CDR3 DNA: TGTGCCACCAGTGACCGCGCCGGGGATGGCTACACCTTC.

The genes are TRBV2 and TRBJ2-7, with 11 bases matching TRBD2. Germline CDR1 SNHLY, CDR2 FYNNEI. V shed 5 bases and J 4 bases; nucleotides not matched to a gene: 7. This CDR3 contains 15 residues. CDR3 amino acids: CASSTTSGSFYEQYF. The CDR3 nucleotides read TGTGCCAGCAGTACTACTAGCGGGAGTTTTTACGAGCAGTACTTC.

The chain combines TRBV27 with TRBJ2-5; possibly TRBD2 for D (7 bases). Trimming removed 3 bases from V and 5 bases from J, with 16 bases in between. Germline CDR1 reads MNHEY; CDR2 reads SMNVEV (reference sequence). The CDR3 length is 15 residues. The CDR3 DNA reads as TGTGCCAGCAGTTTGACGGGGGGCGCCTGGGAGACCCAGTACTTC. Protein product: CASSLTGGAWETQYF.

CDR3 sequence: CASSPDSGGSYEQYF. DNA for the CDR3: TGTGCCAGCAGCCCGGACAGCGGCGGGAGTTACGAGCAGTACTTC. The chain combines TRBV7-6 with TRBJ2-7; weak D call: TRBD2 (7 bases). The CDR3 length is 15 residues. The germline gives CDR1 SGHVS, CDR2 FNYEAQ. V was cut by 5 bases and J by 4 bases, with 18 bases left in between.

This chain joins TRBV13 and TRBJ1-4; D gene uncertain. V lost 7 bases, J lost 0 bases, and 9 bases lay in between. CDR1 and CDR2 from the germline V gene are PRHDT and FYEKMQ (reference sequence). This CDR3 contains 14 residues. CDR3 DNA sequence: TGTGCCAGCAACCGAGCCTCAACTAATGAAAAACTGTTTTTT. As protein: CASNRASTNEKLFF.

J is TRBJ2-7 and V is TRBV3-1 (or the pseudogene TRBV3-2); D may be TRBD1 (6 bases). Germline assignment: CDR1 LGHDT and CDR2 YNNKEL (reference sequence). CDR3 length equals 14 residues. V was cut by 2 bases and J by 3 bases, with 11 bases left in between. CDR3 sequence reads: CASSQIPGDYEQYF. CDR3 coding DNA: TGTGCCAGCAGCCAAATCCCAGGGGACTACGAGCAGTACTTC.

The CDR3: CASSSRYELATDTQYF. The CDR3 DNA reads TGTGCCAGCAGCTCCCGCTACGAACTAGCGACAGATACGCAGTATTTT. This chain joins TRBV7-9 and TRBJ2-3, with 7 bases matching TRBD2. The trim removed 4 bases at V and 3 bases at J, leaving 10 bases unmatched. Per the germline V gene, CDR1 is SEHNR and CDR2 is FQNEAQ (reference sequence). The CDR3 extends over 16 amino acids.

The CDR3 DNA sequence: TGTGCCAGCAGCCCGGGACAAGGAGAAAAACTGTTTTTT. Translated, it gives CASSPGQGEKLFF. The chain joins TRBV5-4 to TRBJ1-4; maybe TRBD1 (6 bases). The CDR3 is 13 amino acids. Per germline, CDR1 SGHNT and CDR2 YYREEE (reference sequence). Trimming took off 4 bases at V and 8 bases at J, with 12 bases between the two ends. Full variable domain (rest looked up from reference TRBV5-4 and TRBJ1-4): ETGVTQSPTHLIKTRGQQVTLRCSSQSGHNTVSWYQQALGQGPQFIFQYYREEENGRGNFPPRFSGLQFPNYSSELNVNALELDDSALYLCASSPGQGEKLFFGSGTQLSVL.

CDR3 protein: CASSPTGVPNYGYTF. The CDR3, as DNA: TGTGCCAGCAGTCCGACAGGAGTTCCTAACTATGGCTACACCTTC. The chain links TRBV6-5 to TRBJ1-2; D is possibly TRBD1 (6 bases). Trimming removed 5 bases from V and 0 bases from J, with 13 bases in between. The CDR3 is made up of 15 amino acids. Germline V gives CDR1 MNHEY, CDR2 SVGAGI.

This sequence joins TRBV2 and TRBJ2-1; no firm D call. This CDR3 has 13 residues. CDR1 is SNHLY, CDR2 FYNNEI, per germline. Deletions cut 6 bases from V and 0 bases from J, with 6 bases between. CDR3: CASRTYSYNEQFF. In DNA, the CDR3 is TGTGCCAGCAGAACATACTCCTACAATGAGCAGTTCTTC.

The J gene is TRBJ1-1, the V gene TRBV9; 9 positions match TRBD1. The J segment lost 4 bases and the V segment lost 4 bases, leaving 11 bases of the junction unmatched. This CDR3 is built from 16 residues. Germline lookup yields CDR1 SGDLS and CDR2 YYNGEE. The CDR3 reads CASSTRTGAESTEAFF. The CDR3 DNA reads TGTGCCAGCAGCACCCGGACAGGGGCGGAGAGCACTGAAGCTTTCTTT. The variable domain in full, with the rest retrieved from reference TRBV9 and TRBJ1-1, is DSGVTQTPKHLITATGQRVTLRCSPRSGDLSVYWYQQSLDQGLQFLIQYYNGEERAKGNILERFSAQQFPDLHSELNLSSLELGDSALYFCASSTRTGAESTEAFFGQGTRLTVV.

This chain uses TRBV9 with TRBJ1-2; 7 bases fit TRBD1. J lost 0 bases, V lost 4 bases, and 12 bases had no gene match. Per germline, CDR1 SGDLS and CDR2 YYNGEE. This CDR3 has 17 amino acids. CDR3 in amino acids: CASSRITDRDTNYGYTF. The CDR3 nucleotides are TGTGCCAGCAGCCGTATTACCGACAGGGACACTAACTATGGCTACACCTTC.

The chain joins TRBV3-1 (or the pseudogene TRBV3-2) to TRBJ2-1; 8 nucleotides align to TRBD1. The CDR3 has 17 amino acids. Germline V gene data show CDR1 as LGHDT and CDR2 as YNNKEL (reference sequence). V gave up 4 bases and J gave up 2 bases; unmatched junction bases: 10. The CDR3 DNA reads as TGTGCCAGCAGCCCAAACCCCGGGACAGGAGCCTACAATGAGCAGTTCTTC. This codes for CASSPNPGTGAYNEQFF.

The V and J genes are TRBV5-5 and TRBJ2-5; maybe TRBD2 (6 bases). The CDR3 runs 16 residues. The germline V gene encodes CDR1 SGHKS and CDR2 YYEKEE (reference sequence). Trimming took off 4 bases at V and 5 bases at J, with 21 bases between the two ends. The CDR3 loop is CASSRHPEGSGETQYF. The CDR3 DNA is TGTGCCAGCAGCCGCCACCCGGAGGGGAGTGGGGAGACCCAGTACTTC.

This chain joins TRBV11-2 and TRBJ1-5; the D is unclear. The CDR3 extends over 15 amino acids. Trimming took 0 bases from V and 0 from J, leaving 6 bases between them. Per germline, CDR1 SGHAT and CDR2 FQNNGV. The CDR3 is CASSLEGYSNQPQHF. DNA for the CDR3: TGTGCCAGCAGCTTAGAGGGCTATAGCAATCAGCCCCAGCATTTT.

Only a few counts were recorded for this clone. The chain joins TRBV7-8 to TRBJ2-7; D is possibly TRBD1 (5 bases). The CDR3 spans 16 residues. Trimming cost V 3 bases and J 0 bases, with 15 bases left between them. CDR1 is SGHVS and CDR2 is FQNEAQ in the germline V gene. The CDR3: CASSFPPTDISYEQYF. The CDR3, as DNA: TGTGCCAGCAGCTTCCCCCCGACAGATATCTCCTACGAGCAGTACTTC.

The chain couples TRBV3-1 (or the pseudogene TRBV3-2) to TRBJ2-7; D uncertain. Deletions cut 2 bases from V and 0 bases from J, with 2 bases between. Germline values: CDR1 LGHDT, CDR2 YNNKEL (reference sequence). This CDR3 is built from 12 residues. The CDR3 region is CASSQLSYEQYF. The CDR3, as DNA: TGTGCCAGCAGCCAACTCTCCTACGAGCAGTACTTC.

J is TRBJ2-2 and V is TRBV18; 8 bases align to TRBD1. The CDR3 spans 16 residues. CDR1 KGHSH and CDR2 LQKENI come from the germline V gene. Trimming at V came to 4 bases and at J to 3 bases, leaving 7 bases not matched to a gene. This CDR3 reads CASSQKTGVDTGELFF. CDR3 in DNA: TGTGCCAGCTCACAAAAGACAGGGGTCGACACCGGGGAGCTGTTTTTT.

This sequence joins TRBV27 and TRBJ2-1; possible D gene TRBD1, 5 bases. CDR3 size: 13 residues. The germline CDR1 and CDR2 sequences are MNHEY and SMNVEV (reference sequence). The V end was cut by 2 bases, the J end by 7 bases, with 9 bases between. The CDR3: CASSLGALNEQFF. CDR3 bases: TGTGCCAGCAGTTTAGGGGCTTTGAATGAGCAGTTCTTC.

The chain joins TRBV7-9 to TRBJ1-5; no clear D gene. Per germline, CDR1 SEHNR and CDR2 FQNEAQ (reference sequence). The germline V and J ends were trimmed by 4 bases and 5 bases, with 6 bases remaining between them. The CDR3 has 12 residues. CDR3 nucleotides: TGTGCCAGCAGCTCCGTAGATCAGCCCCAGCATTTT. Translating gives CASSSVDQPQHF.

This clone was detected once. The rearrangement links TRBV25-1 to TRBJ1-5, with D possibly TRBD1 on 6 matching bases. Trimming left V 1 base short and J 0 bases short, with 10 bases between. Germline V gene sequence: CDR1 MGHDK, CDR2 SYGVNS. The length of the CDR3 is 16 residues. The CDR3 DNA sequence: TGTGCCAGCAGTGAATCACAGGGAGATAGCAATCAGCCCCAGCATTTT. Translation gives CASSESQGDSNQPQHF.

The chain employs TRBV3-1 (or the pseudogene TRBV3-2) and TRBJ1-4; the D is unclear. Germline CDR1 is LGHDT and CDR2 is YNNKEL (reference sequence). This CDR3 spans 14 amino acids. The ends were cut back, 0 bases at V and 7 bases at J, with 9 bases in the middle. Here the CDR3 reads CASSQDRSGEKLFF. As DNA, the CDR3 is TGTGCCAGCAGCCAAGACCGCAGCGGTGAAAAACTGTTTTTT.

The rearrangement links TRBV7-2 to TRBJ2-7; 8 bases fit TRBD2. Germline V lookup: CDR1 SGHTA, CDR2 FQGNSA. This CDR3 has 15 residues. V lost 3 bases to trimming and J lost 0 bases; unmatched junction nucleotides: 4. DNA of the CDR3: TGTGCCAGCAGCTTGGTAGCGGGGAGCTCCTACGAGCAGTACTTC. It encodes CASSLVAGSSYEQYF. The variable domain in full, with the rest retrieved from reference TRBV7-2 and TRBJ2-7, is GAGVSQSPSNKVTEKGKDVELRCDPISGHTALYWYRQSLGQGLEFLIYFQGNSAPDKSGLPSDRFSAERTGGSVSTLTIQRTQQEDSAVYLCASSLVAGSSYEQYFGPGTRLTVT.

The chain is built from TRBV6-5 and TRBJ2-1, with TRBD2 identical over 7 bases. The CDR3 has 15 residues. V lost 6 bases and J lost 8; bases outside the gene matches: 13. Germline CDR1 reads MNHEY; CDR2 reads SVGAGI. The CDR3 bases are TGTGCCAGCAGAAGAACCGGGACTATGGACGATGAGCAGTTCTTC. It codes for CASRRTGTMDDEQFF.

The CDR3, as DNA: TGTGCCAGCAGCCAAGTGGTCAGTTCAAGCGAGCAGTACTTC. It codes for CASSQVVSSSEQYF. The chain links TRBV14 to TRBJ2-7; D is uncertain. The CDR3 spans 14 residues. In germline, CDR1 is SGHDN, CDR2 FVKESK. Trimming left V 1 base short and J 6 bases short, with 13 bases between.

This chain connects TRBV7-9 to TRBJ2-7, with 10 bases identical to TRBD1. Looked up from germline, CDR1 is SEHNR and CDR2 is FQNEAQ (reference sequence). CDR3 size: 17 residues. Germline trimming cut 5 bases from V and 5 bases from J; bases unmatched to any gene: 15. The CDR3 spells CASSQSPRTGGVHEQYF. The CDR3 DNA reads as TGTGCCAGCAGCCAATCCCCTAGGACAGGGGGGGTCCACGAGCAGTACTTC. The full variable domain, its missing parts supplied by reference TRBV7-9 and TRBJ2-7, is DTGVSQNPRHKITKRGQNVTFRCDPISEHNRLYWYRQTLGQGPEFLTYFQNEAQLEKSRLLSDRFSAERPKGSFSTLEIQRTEQGDSAMYLCASSQSPRTGGVHEQYFGPGTRLTVT.

The chain uses TRBV11-3 and TRBJ2-6; possibly TRBD1 for D (6 bases). With 7 bases removed from V and 2 bases from J, the gap between germline ends came to 9 bases. There are 14 residues in the CDR3. The germline V gene encodes CDR1 SGHNT and CDR2 YENEEA. In DNA, the CDR3 is TGTGCCAGCACCACAGGGCCTGGGGCCAACGTCCTGACTTTC. It encodes CASTTGPGANVLTF.

This clone was recorded a few times. This rearrangement joins TRBV19 to TRBJ2-1; 9 bases are a match to TRBD2. Germline CDR1 and CDR2: LNHDA and SQIVND (reference sequence). V lost 5 bases, J lost 12 bases, and 5 bases stayed unmatched. This CDR3 has 12 residues. CDR3 coding DNA: TGTGCCAGTAGTCCGACGGGACTAGCGCAGTTCTTC. Its translation is CASSPTGLAQFF.